The 15 T cell receptor beta chains below come from one sample, sequenced in a study of T cells in tuberculosis (dated by TCRdb to the late 2010s). Library preparation employed the immunoSEQ multiplex PCR assay. TCRdb mirrors the immuneACCESS table, restricted to in-frame sequences. Some clones are absent from its copies; in checked studies, under half trace to an unresolved V gene, and the reason for the others is unknown. Counted in this sample were about 32,000 clones; 94% of them appeared once. Of the sample, approximately 8.2% is held by the ten largest clones. Sequenced material: PBMCs. The receptors derive from a donor between 10 and 35 years old with latent tuberculosis or without tuberculosis infection.

The chain uses TRBV27 and TRBJ1-2; a weak D match, TRBD1 (5 bases). This CDR3 is 14 amino acids long. V lost 5 bases and J 8 bases, leaving 18 bases between the germline ends. Per the germline V gene, CDR1 is MNHEY and CDR2 is SMNVEV (reference sequence). The CDR3 DNA sequence: TGTGCCAGCAGTCCGTTGGCGGGGGTGGCGGGCTACACCTTC. This gives the protein CASSPLAGVAGYTF.

This chain uses TRBV28 with TRBJ2-7; 9 bases are a match to TRBD2. The CDR3 runs 14 residues. Per the germline V gene, CDR1 is MDHEN and CDR2 is SYDVKM. The V gene end was trimmed by 3 bases and the J gene end by 0 bases; junction bases not matched to a gene: 0. The CDR3 DNA reads TGTGCCAGCAGTTTTAGCGGGAGCTCCTACGAGCAGTACTTC. It encodes CASSFSGSSYEQYF.

The chain carries TRBV30 and TRBJ2-3; TRBD1 agrees at 9 bases. Germline V lookup: CDR1 GTSNPN, CDR2 SVGIG (reference sequence). The length of the CDR3 is 15 residues. V shed 3 bases and J 5 bases; nucleotides not matched to a gene: 9. The CDR3 DNA follows: TGTGCCTGGAGCAGGGGGGGACAGGGTAAAGATACGCAGTATTTT. Its protein product is CAWSRGGQGKDTQYF.

This clone was found once. The CDR3: CASSYMAAGAGELFF. The CDR3 DNA is TGTGCCAGCAGCTACATGGCTGCGGGAGCCGGGGAGCTGTTTTTT. V and J are TRBV21-1 and TRBJ2-2; no check of the table's D call, TRBD2, against the DNA was made. TRBV21-1 is tagged as a pseudogene. This CDR3 is 15 amino acids long.

The rearrangement links TRBV30 to TRBJ2-7, with a weak D call TRBD1 (6 bases). The CDR3 is made up of 15 amino acids. Per the germline V gene, CDR1 is GTSNPN and CDR2 is SVGIG (reference sequence). Between the trimmed V and J ends, which lost 0 bases and 5 bases, there was a span of 17 bases. The CDR3 DNA reads as TGTGCCTGGAGTGTACACAGGGCCCTAGTCGACGAGCAGTACTTC. Translation: CAWSVHRALVDEQYF.

The CDR3 region has the DNA TGTGCCAGCAGACGGAGCGGGAGGGCCACGAATGAGCAGTTCTTC. It specifies CASRRSGRATNEQFF. The V and J genes are TRBV13 and TRBJ2-1; TRBD2 matches 10 bases. This CDR3 comprises 15 residues. Germline CDR1 and CDR2: PRHDT and FYEKMQ (reference sequence). V shed 6 bases, J shed 7 bases, and the junction held 9 bases outside the gene matches.

The rearrangement uses TRBV2 and TRBJ2-7, with TRBD2 identical over 7 bases. CDR1 SNHLY and CDR2 FYNNEI come from the germline V gene. Trimming took 10 bases from V and 5 from J; bases not matched to a gene: 11. There are 13 residues in the CDR3. The CDR3 region is CATKRDVGNEQYF. The CDR3 region has the DNA TGTGCCACCAAGCGGGATGTGGGCAACGAGCAGTACTTC. Full variable domain (remainder filled in from reference TRBV2 and TRBJ2-7): EPEVTQTPSHQVTQMGQEVILRCVPISNHLYFYWYRQILGQKVEFLVSFYNNEISEKSEIFDDQFSVERPDGSNFTLKIRSTKLEDSAMYFCATKRDVGNEQYFGPGTRLTVT.

The V gene is TRBV7-6, the J gene TRBJ1-4; the D gene is possibly TRBD1 (5 bases). CDR1 and CDR2 from the germline V gene are SGHVS and FNYEAQ. Between the trimmed V and J ends, which lost 6 bases and 3 bases, there was a span of 14 bases. The CDR3 has 15 residues. CDR3 sequence reads: CASRRVGGPNEKLFF. CDR3 coding DNA: TGTGCCAGCAGGAGAGTCGGGGGACCTAATGAAAAACTGTTTTTT.

The J gene is TRBJ2-7, the V gene TRBV7-8, with D possibly matching TRBD1 (5 bases). Trimming shortened V by 5 bases and J by 4 bases, and 15 bases separated the two germline ends. The CDR3 runs to 14 residues. Germline loops: CDR1 SGHVS, CDR2 FQNEAQ. DNA for the CDR3: TGTGCCAGCAGCCGAGGCAGGGCTTCGTACGAGCAGTACTTC. Amino acids: CASSRGRASYEQYF.

The chain links TRBV18 to TRBJ1-5; 7 nucleotides line up with TRBD1. CDR1 and CDR2 from the germline V gene are KGHSH and LQKENI. V lost 4 bases and J lost 5; bases outside the gene matches: 2. CDR3 length equals 13 residues. The CDR3, as DNA: TGTGCCAGCTCACAGGGGGCGGATCAGCCCCAGCATTTT. Its translation is CASSQGADQPQHF.

This chain connects TRBV27 to TRBJ2-7; 7 bases fit TRBD2. With V trimmed by 5 bases and J by 2 bases, 9 bases remained unmatched. CDR1 is MNHEY and CDR2 is SMNVEV in the germline V gene (reference sequence). The CDR3 loop spans 15 amino acids. DNA for the CDR3: TGTGCCAGCAGTCCCGTGGGAGGGACGACCTACGAGCAGTACTTC. This codes for CASSPVGGTTYEQYF.

J is TRBJ2-1 and V is TRBV4-1, with 9 nucleotides matching TRBD1. Germline assignment: CDR1 MGHRA and CDR2 YSYEKL. Trimming removed 4 bases from V and 8 bases from J; junction bases left unmatched: 12. This CDR3 comprises 16 residues. CDR3 sequence (DNA): TGCGCCAGCAGCCTCCTCCCGCCCGGGACAGGGCATGAGCAGTTCTTC. As protein: CASSLLPPGTGHEQFF.

This chain uses TRBV7-3 with TRBJ2-6; D unclear. V lost 3 bases to trimming and J lost 4 bases, with 7 bases between them. Per germline, CDR1 SGHTA and CDR2 FQGTGA. This CDR3 is 14 amino acids long. CDR3 sequence: CASSLSSGANVLTF. The CDR3 bases are TGTGCCAGCAGCTTGTCATCAGGGGCCAACGTCCTGACTTTC.

V usage is TRBV4-1 and J usage is TRBJ2-5; 9 bases fit TRBD1. Unmatched junction bases numbered 7, after V lost 1 base and J lost 4 bases. The CDR3 is made up of 16 amino acids. Per germline, CDR1 MGHRA and CDR2 YSYEKL. The CDR3 loop reads CASSQGGQGWGETQYF. CDR3 nucleotide sequence: TGCGCCAGCAGCCAAGGAGGACAGGGGTGGGGAGAGACCCAGTACTTC.

The chain links TRBV11-2 to TRBJ2-2; a possible D gene is TRBD2 (5 bases). The CDR3 has 16 residues. V lost 5 bases, J lost 0 bases, and 13 bases lay in between. Germline loops: CDR1 SGHAT, CDR2 FQNNGV. CDR3 in amino acids: CASSLHAGSNTGELFF. The CDR3 DNA reads TGTGCCAGCAGCCTCCATGCGGGCTCGAACACCGGGGAGCTGTTTTTT.